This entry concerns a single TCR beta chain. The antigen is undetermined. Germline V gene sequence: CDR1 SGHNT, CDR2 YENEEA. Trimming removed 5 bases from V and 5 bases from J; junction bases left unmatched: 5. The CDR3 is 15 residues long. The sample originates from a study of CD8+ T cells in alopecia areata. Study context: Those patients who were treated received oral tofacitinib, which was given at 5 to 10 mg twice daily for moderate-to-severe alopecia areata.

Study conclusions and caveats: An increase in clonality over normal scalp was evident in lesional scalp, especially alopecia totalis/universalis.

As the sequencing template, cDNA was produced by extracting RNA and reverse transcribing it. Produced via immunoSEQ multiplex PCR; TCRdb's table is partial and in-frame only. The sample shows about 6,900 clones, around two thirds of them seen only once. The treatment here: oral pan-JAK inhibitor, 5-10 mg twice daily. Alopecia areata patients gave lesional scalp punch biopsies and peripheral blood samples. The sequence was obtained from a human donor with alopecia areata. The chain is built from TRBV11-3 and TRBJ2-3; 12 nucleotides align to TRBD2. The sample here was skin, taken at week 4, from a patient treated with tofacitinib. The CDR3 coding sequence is TGTGCCAGCAGCGTAATGACTAGCGGGGGAGATACGCAGTATTTT. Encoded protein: CASSVMTSGGDTQYF.